This note documents a single T cell receptor beta chain sequence. Its specificity is not known. Primers used in a second PCR of roughly 7 to 12 cycles were a sample-barcoded 5' primer and a J-beta primer mix. One entry per CDR3 protein, called by TCRdb with MiXCR from the 5' RACE reads. The sample carries 800,000 to 900,000 distinct CDR3 sequences, around 62% recorded once. This sample stems from a study of blood T cells in healthy people across ages. Study-level results: What prevented conclusive comparison of naive and antigen-experienced cells was that PBMCs were unsorted. Naive T cell percentage showed a strong correlation with TCR beta diversity.

CDR1 SGHTA and CDR2 FQGNSA come from the germline V gene. The CDR3 is 14 amino acids. The V and J ends lost 1 base and 7 bases respectively, with 14 bases between them. The study isolated at least 6.5 million PBMCs from each sample. Extraction of total RNA produced a minimum of 5.5 micrograms from each sample. The chain combines TRBV7-2 with TRBJ2-7; D unresolved. Sample: blood. The receptor was isolated from a man younger than 40 in good health. CDR3 amino acids: CASSLDSGTYEQYF. In DNA form, the CDR3 reads TGTGCCAGCAGCTTAGACAGTGGTACTTATGAGCAGTACTTC.